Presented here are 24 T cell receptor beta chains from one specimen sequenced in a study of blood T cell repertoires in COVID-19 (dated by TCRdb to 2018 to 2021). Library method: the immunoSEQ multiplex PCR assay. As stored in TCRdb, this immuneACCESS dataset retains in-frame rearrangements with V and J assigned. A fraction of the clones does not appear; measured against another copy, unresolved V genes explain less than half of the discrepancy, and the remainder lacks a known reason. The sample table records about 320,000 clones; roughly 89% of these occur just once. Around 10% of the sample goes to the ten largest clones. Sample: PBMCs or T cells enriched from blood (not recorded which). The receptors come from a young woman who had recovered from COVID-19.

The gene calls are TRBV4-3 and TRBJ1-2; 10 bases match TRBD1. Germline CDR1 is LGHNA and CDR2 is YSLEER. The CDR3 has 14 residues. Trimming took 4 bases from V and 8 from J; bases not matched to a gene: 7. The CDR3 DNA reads TGCGCCAGCAGCCCCGGAGGACAGGGGGGGGGCTACACCTTC. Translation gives CASSPGGQGGGYTF.

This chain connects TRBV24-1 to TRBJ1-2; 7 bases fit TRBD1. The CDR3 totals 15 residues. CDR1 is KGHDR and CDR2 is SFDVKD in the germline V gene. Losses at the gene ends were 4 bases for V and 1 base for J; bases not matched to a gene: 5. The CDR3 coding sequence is TGTGCCACCAGTGACCCTGGACAGGTTAACTATGGCTACACCTTC. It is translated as CATSDPGQVNYGYTF.

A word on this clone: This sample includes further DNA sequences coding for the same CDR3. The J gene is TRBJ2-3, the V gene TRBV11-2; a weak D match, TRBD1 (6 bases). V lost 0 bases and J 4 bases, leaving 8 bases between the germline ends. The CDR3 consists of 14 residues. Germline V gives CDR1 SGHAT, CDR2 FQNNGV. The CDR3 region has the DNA TGTGCCAGCAGCTTAGATAGGGGGTCAGATACGCAGTATTTT. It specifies CASSLDRGSDTQYF.

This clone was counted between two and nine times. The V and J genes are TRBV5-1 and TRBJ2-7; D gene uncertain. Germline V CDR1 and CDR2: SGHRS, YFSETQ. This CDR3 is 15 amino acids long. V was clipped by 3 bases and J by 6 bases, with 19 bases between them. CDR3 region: CASSSALGPVGEQYF. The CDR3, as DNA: TGCGCCAGCAGCTCGGCCTTGGGCCCGGTGGGCGAGCAGTACTTC.

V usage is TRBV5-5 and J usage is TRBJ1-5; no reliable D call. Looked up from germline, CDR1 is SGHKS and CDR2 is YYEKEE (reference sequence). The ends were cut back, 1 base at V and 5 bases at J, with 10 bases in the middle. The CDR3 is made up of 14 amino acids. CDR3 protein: CASSLFGEYQPQHF. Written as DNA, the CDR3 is TGTGCCAGCAGCTTGTTCGGGGAATATCAGCCCCAGCATTTT.

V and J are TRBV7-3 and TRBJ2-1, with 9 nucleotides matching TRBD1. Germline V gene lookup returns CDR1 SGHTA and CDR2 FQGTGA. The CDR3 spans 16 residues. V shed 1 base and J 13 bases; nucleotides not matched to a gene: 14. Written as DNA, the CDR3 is TGTGCCAGCAGCTTAATACTGGGACAGGGAATCGGTCCACAGTTCTTC. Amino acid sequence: CASSLILGQGIGPQFF.

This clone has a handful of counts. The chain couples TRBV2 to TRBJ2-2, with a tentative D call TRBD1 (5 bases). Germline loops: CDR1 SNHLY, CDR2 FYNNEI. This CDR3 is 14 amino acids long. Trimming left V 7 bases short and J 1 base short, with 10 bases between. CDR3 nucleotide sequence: TGTGCCAGCATGTCGCAGGGGAACACCGGGGAGCTGTTTTTT. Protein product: CASMSQGNTGELFF. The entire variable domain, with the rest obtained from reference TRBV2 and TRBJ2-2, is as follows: EPEVTQTPSHQVTQMGQEVILRCVPISNHLYFYWYRQILGQKVEFLVSFYNNEISEKSEIFDDQFSVERPDGSNFTLKIRSTKLEDSAMYFCASMSQGNTGELFFGEGSRLTVL.

The CDR3 nucleotides are TGTGCCAGCTCACGACTACAGGGGATTAGTCAGCCCCAGCATTTT. Encoded protein: CASSRLQGISQPQHF. This chain connects TRBV18 to TRBJ1-5; 7 bases line up with TRBD1. V dropped 4 bases and J dropped 6; count of bases not matched to a gene: 9. CDR3 length: 15 residues. Germline V lookup: CDR1 KGHSH, CDR2 LQKENI.

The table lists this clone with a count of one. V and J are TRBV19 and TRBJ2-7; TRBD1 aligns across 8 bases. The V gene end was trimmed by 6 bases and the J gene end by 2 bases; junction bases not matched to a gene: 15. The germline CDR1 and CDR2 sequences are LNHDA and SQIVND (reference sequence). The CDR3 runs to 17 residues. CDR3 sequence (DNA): TGTGCCAGTAGCCGGACAGGGAGAACTGGGGGTACCTACGAGCAGTACTTC. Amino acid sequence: CASSRTGRTGGTYEQYF.

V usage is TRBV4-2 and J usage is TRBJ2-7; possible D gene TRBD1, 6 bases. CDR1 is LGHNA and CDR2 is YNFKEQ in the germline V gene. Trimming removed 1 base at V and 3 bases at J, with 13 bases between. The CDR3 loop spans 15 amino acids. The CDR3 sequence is CASSQGRDKIYEQYF. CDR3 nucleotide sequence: TGTGCCAGCAGCCAAGGTAGGGACAAAATCTACGAGCAGTACTTC.

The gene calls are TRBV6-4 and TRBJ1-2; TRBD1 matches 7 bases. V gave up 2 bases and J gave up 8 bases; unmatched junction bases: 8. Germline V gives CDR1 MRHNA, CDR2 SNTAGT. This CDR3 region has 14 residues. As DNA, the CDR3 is TGTGCCAGCAGTGACGAGGCAGGGGGTAGAGGCTACACCTTC. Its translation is CASSDEAGGRGYTF.

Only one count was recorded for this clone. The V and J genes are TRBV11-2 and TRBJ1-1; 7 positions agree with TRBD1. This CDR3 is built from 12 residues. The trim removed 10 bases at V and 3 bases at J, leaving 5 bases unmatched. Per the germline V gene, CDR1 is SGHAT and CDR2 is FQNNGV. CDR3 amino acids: CATTGDHTEAFF. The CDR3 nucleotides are TGTGCCACTACAGGGGACCACACTGAAGCTTTCTTT.

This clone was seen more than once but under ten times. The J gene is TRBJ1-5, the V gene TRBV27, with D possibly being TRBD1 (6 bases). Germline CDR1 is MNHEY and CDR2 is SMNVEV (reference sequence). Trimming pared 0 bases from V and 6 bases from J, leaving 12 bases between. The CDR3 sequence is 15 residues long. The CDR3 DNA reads TGTGCCAGCAGTTTATCCGGGGGCGGGGGTCAGCCCCAGCATTTT. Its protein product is CASSLSGGGGQPQHF.

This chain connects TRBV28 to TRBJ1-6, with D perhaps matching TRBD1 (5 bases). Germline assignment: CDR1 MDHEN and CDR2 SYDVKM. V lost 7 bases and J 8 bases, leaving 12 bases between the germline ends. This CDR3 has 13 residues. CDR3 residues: CASNGGSYSPLHF. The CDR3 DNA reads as TGTGCCAGCAACGGGGGGAGTTATTCACCCCTCCACTTT. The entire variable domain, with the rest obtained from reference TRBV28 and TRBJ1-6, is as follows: DVKVTQSSRYLVKRTGEKVFLECVQDMDHENMFWYRQDPGLGLRLIYFSYDVKMKEKGDIPEGYSVSREKKERFSLILESASTNQTSMYLCASNGGSYSPLHFGNGTRLTVT.

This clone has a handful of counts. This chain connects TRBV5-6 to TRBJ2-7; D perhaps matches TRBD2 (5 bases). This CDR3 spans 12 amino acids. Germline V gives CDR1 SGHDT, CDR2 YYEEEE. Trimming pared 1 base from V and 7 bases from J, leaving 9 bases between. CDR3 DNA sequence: TGTGCCAGCAGCTTGTTCGGGGTAGAGCAGTACTTC. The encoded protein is CASSLFGVEQYF. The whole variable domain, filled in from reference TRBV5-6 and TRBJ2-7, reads DAGVTQSPTHLIKTRGQQVTLRCSPKSGHDTVSWYQQALGQGPQFIFQYYEEEERQRGNFPDRFSGHQFPNYSSELNVNALLLGDSALYLCASSLFGVEQYFGPGTRLTVT.

The CDR3 bases are TGTGCCAGCAGCTCCGCGGGGACTAACTATGGCTACACCTTC. Its protein product is CASSSAGTNYGYTF. The chain recombines TRBV7-2 with TRBJ1-2, with unresolved D. Trimming stripped 4 bases from V and 0 bases from J, with 9 bases between. The CDR3 length is 14 residues. CDR1 SGHTA and CDR2 FQGNSA come from the germline V gene.

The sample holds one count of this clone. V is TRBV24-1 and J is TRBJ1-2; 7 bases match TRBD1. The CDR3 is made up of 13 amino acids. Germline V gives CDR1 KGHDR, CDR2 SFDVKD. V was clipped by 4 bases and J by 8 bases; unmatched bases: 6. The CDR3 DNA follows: TGTGCCACCAGTGAAAACAGGGGCGTAGGCTACACCTTC. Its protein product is CATSENRGVGYTF.

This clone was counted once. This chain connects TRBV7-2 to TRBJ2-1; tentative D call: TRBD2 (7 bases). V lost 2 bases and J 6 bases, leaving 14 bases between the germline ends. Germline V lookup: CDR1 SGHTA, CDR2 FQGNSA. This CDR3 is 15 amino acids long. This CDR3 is CASSLRGGAGNEQFF. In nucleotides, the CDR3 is TGTGCCAGCAGCTTAAGGGGGGGGGCCGGCAATGAGCAGTTCTTC.

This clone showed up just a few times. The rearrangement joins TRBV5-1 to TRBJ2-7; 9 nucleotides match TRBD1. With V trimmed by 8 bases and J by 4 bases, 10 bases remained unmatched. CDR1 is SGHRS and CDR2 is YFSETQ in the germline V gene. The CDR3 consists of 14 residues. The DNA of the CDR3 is TGCGCCAGTAGCCCCGGGACAGGGCCTTACGAGCAGTACTTC. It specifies CASSPGTGPYEQYF.

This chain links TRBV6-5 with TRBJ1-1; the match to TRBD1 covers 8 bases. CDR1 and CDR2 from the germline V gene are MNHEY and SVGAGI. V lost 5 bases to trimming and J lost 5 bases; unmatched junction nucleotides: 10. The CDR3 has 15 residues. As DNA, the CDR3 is TGTGCCAGCAGTCCAAGAACAGGGGGGGATACTGAAGCTTTCTTT. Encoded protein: CASSPRTGGDTEAFF.

CDR3 protein: CASSALRVGVDEQFF. In nucleotides, the CDR3 is TGTGCCAGCAGCGCTCTACGGGTGGGAGTCGATGAGCAGTTCTTC. This rearrangement joins TRBV7-3 to TRBJ2-1; D may be TRBD2 (5 bases). The CDR3 extends over 15 amino acids. Trimming pared 5 bases from V and 8 bases from J, leaving 19 bases between. Germline V gene lookup returns CDR1 SGHTA and CDR2 FQGTGA. The complete variable domain, with remaining parts taken from reference TRBV7-3 and TRBJ2-1, reads GAGVSQTPSNKVTEKGKYVELRCDPISGHTALYWYRQSLGQGPEFLIYFQGTGAADDSGLPNDRFFAVRPEGSVSTLKIQRTERGDSAVYLCASSALRVGVDEQFFGPGTRLTVL.

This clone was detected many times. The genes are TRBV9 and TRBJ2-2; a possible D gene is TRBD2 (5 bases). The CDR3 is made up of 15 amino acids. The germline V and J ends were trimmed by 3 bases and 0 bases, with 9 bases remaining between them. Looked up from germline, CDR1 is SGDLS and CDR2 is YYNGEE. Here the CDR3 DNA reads TGTGCCAGCAGCGATGGCGGGCCGAACACCGGGGAGCTGTTTTTT. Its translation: CASSDGGPNTGELFF.

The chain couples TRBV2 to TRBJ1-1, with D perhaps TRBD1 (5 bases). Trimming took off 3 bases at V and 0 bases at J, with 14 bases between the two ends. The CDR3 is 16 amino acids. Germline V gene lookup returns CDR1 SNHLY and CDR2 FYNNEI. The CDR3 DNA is TGTGCCAGCAGTGAGGGACGGCGGGGACTGAACACTGAAGCTTTCTTT. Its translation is CASSEGRRGLNTEAFF. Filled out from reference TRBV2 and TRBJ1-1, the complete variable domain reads EPEVTQTPSHQVTQMGQEVILRCVPISNHLYFYWYRQILGQKVEFLVSFYNNEISEKSEIFDDQFSVERPDGSNFTLKIRSTKLEDSAMYFCASSEGRRGLNTEAFFGQGTRLTVV.

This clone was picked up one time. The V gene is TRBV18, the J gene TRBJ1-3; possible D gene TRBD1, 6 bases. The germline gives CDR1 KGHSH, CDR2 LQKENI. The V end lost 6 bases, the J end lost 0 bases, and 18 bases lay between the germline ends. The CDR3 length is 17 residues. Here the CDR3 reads CASSTVYRDHSGNTIYF. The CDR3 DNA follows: TGTGCCAGCTCGACCGTTTACAGGGACCACTCTGGAAACACCATATATTTT.